The source of this T cell receptor (beta chain) is a study of T cell clonality in common variable immunodeficiency. Study results and caveats: Common variable immunodeficiency TCR beta sequences reportedly had fewer deletions and N-nucleotide insertions.

The V end was cut by 2 bases, the J end by 3 bases, with 7 bases between. Germline-derived CDR1 and CDR2 are LNHDA and SQIVND (reference sequence). The CDR3 consists of 13 residues. There are many counts of this clone. No antigen is known for it. The CDR3 extends 3 residues past the end of the read, so its final part is completed from the germline J gene. Produced via immunoSEQ multiplex PCR; TCRdb's table is partial and in-frame only. Listed for the sample are roughly 39,000 clones, none seen a single time. The J gene is TRBJ1-1, the V gene TRBV19; D call uncertain. This clonotype was sampled from a human donor with common variable immunodeficiency. What was sequenced was peripheral blood mononuclear cells. The sequenced CDR3 bases are TGTGCCAGTAGTATAACAAGGGACACTGAA. Its translation: CASSITRDTE. The CDR3 in its entirety is CASSITRDTEAFF.